Below are 16 T cell receptor beta chains sequenced from a single sample in a study of T-cell memory formation after mild COVID-19. TCRdb redid the calling of the 5' RACE reads with MiXCR, one entry per CDR3 protein. The repertoire holds under 300,000 distinct CDR3 sequences, with 8% to 10% as singletons. The sequencing input was PBMCs or a T cell subset sorted from them (not recorded which). The receptors come from a man younger than 35 who had mild COVID-19 (a few samples of this study predate the infection). Cell type and time point are not known.

The chain combines TRBV4-1 with TRBJ1-2; maybe TRBD1 (6 bases). From germline, CDR1 is MGHRA and CDR2 YSYEKL. The CDR3 runs 18 residues. Between the trimmed V and J ends, which lost 4 bases and 0 bases, there was a span of 21 bases. CDR3 DNA: TGCGCCAGCAGCCTAGCCCCGCGTAGGGGGTTAGCTAACTATGGCTACACCTTC. It encodes CASSLAPRRGLANYGYTF.

The sample holds a few counts of this clonotype. The chain couples TRBV6-5 to TRBJ1-4, with D uncertain. Trimming took 2 bases from V and 6 from J, leaving 7 bases between them. The germline gives CDR1 MNHEY, CDR2 SVGAGI. The CDR3 contains 13 residues. The CDR3 reads CASSYGLHEKLFF. In DNA form, the CDR3 reads TGTGCCAGCAGTTACGGGCTCCATGAAAAACTGTTTTTT.

CDR3 DNA sequence: TGTGCCAGCAGCTTAGGCCCCCCTAGCGGGGGGGCAGCAGATACGCAGTATTTT. It translates to CASSLGPPSGGAADTQYF. This chain uses TRBV7-2 with TRBJ2-3; 12 bases agree with TRBD2. J gave up 4 bases and V 1 base, and 9 bases lay outside the gene matches. Germline V gene sequence: CDR1 SGHTA, CDR2 FQGNSA. The CDR3 extends over 18 amino acids.

In its sample, this clonotype was seen a few times. This chain connects TRBV27 to TRBJ2-1; the D gene is possibly TRBD2 (5 bases). The CDR3 runs 13 residues. CDR1 and CDR2 from the germline V gene are MNHEY and SMNVEV (reference sequence). Trimming took off 3 bases at V and 6 bases at J, with 9 bases between the two ends. Here the CDR3 reads CASSFGLSNEQFF. The CDR3, as DNA: TGTGCCAGCAGTTTTGGACTGAGCAATGAGCAGTTCTTC.

The chain links TRBV7-6 to TRBJ2-2, with D perhaps matching TRBD2 (7 bases). Per the germline V gene, CDR1 is SGHVS and CDR2 is FNYEAQ. V lost 1 base to trimming and J lost 5 bases, with 14 bases between them. The CDR3 has 16 amino acids. The CDR3 region is CASSLVPGGRTGELFF. DNA of the CDR3: TGTGCCAGCAGCTTAGTACCGGGGGGCCGGACCGGGGAGCTGTTTTTT.

J is TRBJ2-7 and V is TRBV14, with D hard to call. The CDR3 totals 10 residues. The ends were cut back, 1 base at V and 11 bases at J, with 6 bases in the middle. The germline V gene has CDR1 SGHDN and CDR2 FVKESK. The CDR3 coding sequence is TGTGCCAGCAGCCAAGGGGTGGAGTACTTC. This sequence encodes CASSQGVEYF.

V usage is TRBV20-1 and J usage is TRBJ1-6; tentative D call: TRBD1 (5 bases). This CDR3 is built from 14 residues. Germline V CDR1 and CDR2: DFQATT, SNEGSKA (reference sequence). Trimming shortened V by 5 bases and J by 7 bases, and 15 bases separated the two germline ends. CDR3 sequence reads: CSAFGTGGNSPLHF. As DNA, the CDR3 is TGCAGTGCTTTTGGGACGGGGGGGAATTCACCCCTCCACTTT.

This clonotype was observed at least ten times. The chain couples TRBV29-1 to TRBJ1-1; a weak D match, TRBD1 (5 bases). Germline CDR1 reads SQVTM; CDR2 reads ANQGSEA. The CDR3 is 12 amino acids. V lost 6 bases to trimming and J lost 3 bases, with 11 bases between them. The DNA for the CDR3 is TGCAGCGTCAATTGGGGGGACACTGAAGCTTTCTTT. It translates to CSVNWGDTEAFF.

This clonotype showed up just a few times. At one boundary the junction diverges from the germline segment, which might be a read error. The J gene is TRBJ1-2, the V gene TRBV5-1; D is unresolved. The CDR3 has 14 amino acids. Germline CDR1 SGHRS, CDR2 YFSETQ. This CDR3 reads CASRLDPWDYGYTF. CDR3 nucleotides: TGCGCCAGCAGATTGGACCCGTGGGACTATGGCTACACCTTC.

This sequence joins TRBV20-1 and TRBJ2-3; tentative D call: TRBD2 (6 bases). The germline V and J ends were trimmed by 1 base and 3 bases, with 20 bases remaining between them. The CDR3 is 17 residues long. Looked up from germline, CDR1 is DFQATT and CDR2 is SNEGSKA (reference sequence). The CDR3 DNA follows: TGCAGTGCTAGAGGCGCTTCGGGGGTTCCTAGGACAGATACGCAGTATTTT. Its protein product is CSARGASGVPRTDTQYF.

This clonotype was seen ten or more times. The J gene is TRBJ2-1, the V gene TRBV5-1; TRBD2 might be the D (6 bases). The CDR3 runs to 15 residues. The germline gives CDR1 SGHRS, CDR2 YFSETQ. V dropped 0 bases and J dropped 0 bases, with 7 bases sitting between them. CDR3 region: CASSLVGGSYNEQFF. The CDR3 coding sequence is TGCGCCAGCAGCTTGGTGGGGGGCTCCTACAATGAGCAGTTCTTC. Based on the CDR3 plus reference TRBV5-1 and TRBJ2-1, the full variable domain is KAGVTQTPRYLIKTRGQQVTLSCSPISGHRSVSWYQQTPGQGLQFLFEYFSETQRNKGNFPGRFSGRQFSNSRSEMNVSTLELGDSALYLCASSLVGGSYNEQFFGPGTRLTVL.

This clonotype was seen many times. The rearrangement links TRBV29-1 to TRBJ2-5; D remains unclear. CDR1 is SQVTM and CDR2 is ANQGSEA in the germline V gene. The CDR3 covers 14 residues. V shed 0 bases and J shed 7 bases, with 15 bases lying between them. The CDR3 region is CSVEDLGRQLTQYF. The CDR3 DNA is TGCAGCGTTGAAGATCTGGGCAGACAATTGACCCAGTACTTC. The full variable domain, its missing parts supplied by reference TRBV29-1 and TRBJ2-5, is SAVISQKPSRDICQRGTSLTIQCQVDSQVTMMFWYRQQPGQSLTLIATANQGSEATYESGFVIDKFPISRPNLTFSTLTVSNMSPEDSSIYLCSVEDLGRQLTQYFGPGTRLLVL.

This clonotype occurred a few times. The rearrangement uses TRBV12-5 and TRBJ2-5; a possible D gene is TRBD1 (5 bases). This CDR3 comprises 13 residues. CDR1 and CDR2 from the germline V gene are LGHNT and FRNRAP. The germline V and J ends were trimmed by 5 bases and 5 bases, with 12 bases remaining between them. The CDR3, as DNA: TGTGCTAGTGGTCTTTCAGGGCTGGAGACCCAGTACTTC. It is translated as CASGLSGLETQYF.

The table lists this clonotype with a few counts. The V and J genes are TRBV13 and TRBJ2-7; 7 bases fit TRBD1. The CDR3 covers 15 residues. Germline CDR1 is PRHDT and CDR2 is FYEKMQ (reference sequence). V was clipped by 0 bases and J by 6 bases; unmatched bases: 8. For the CDR3, the DNA is TGTGCCAGCAGCTTAGGCGGGCAGGGGGAATCCGAGCAGTACGTC. It is translated as CASSLGGQGESEQYV.

This clonotype was counted a few times. The genes are TRBV4-1 and TRBJ2-5; TRBD2 might be the D (5 bases). The CDR3 totals 16 residues. Between the trimmed V and J ends, which lost 1 base and 5 bases, there was a span of 17 bases. The V gene's germline CDR1 is MGHRA and CDR2 YSYEKL. The CDR3, as DNA: TGCGCCAGCAGCCAAGTGCCGGCTAGCCGATGGGAGACCCAGTACTTC. This encodes CASSQVPASRWETQYF.

The chain combines TRBV19 with TRBJ2-7; no definite D call. The length of the CDR3 is 15 residues. Deletions cut 9 bases from V and 2 bases from J, with 20 bases between. Per germline, CDR1 LNHDA and CDR2 SQIVND (reference sequence). CDR3 DNA sequence: TGTGCCAGCTCAACCCCTGGGCAGGTCGCCTACGAGCAGTACTTC. It specifies CASSTPGQVAYEQYF.